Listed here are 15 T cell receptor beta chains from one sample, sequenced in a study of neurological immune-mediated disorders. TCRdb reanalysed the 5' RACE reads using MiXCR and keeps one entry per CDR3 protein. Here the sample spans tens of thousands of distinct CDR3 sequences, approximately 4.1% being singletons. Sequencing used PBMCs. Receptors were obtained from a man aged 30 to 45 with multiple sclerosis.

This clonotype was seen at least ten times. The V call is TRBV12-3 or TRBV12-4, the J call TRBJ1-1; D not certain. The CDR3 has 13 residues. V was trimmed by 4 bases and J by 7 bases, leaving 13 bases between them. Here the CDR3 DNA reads TGTGCCAGCAGTTCCCAGACGCAGAGTGAAGCTTTCTTT. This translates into CASSSQTQSEAFF.

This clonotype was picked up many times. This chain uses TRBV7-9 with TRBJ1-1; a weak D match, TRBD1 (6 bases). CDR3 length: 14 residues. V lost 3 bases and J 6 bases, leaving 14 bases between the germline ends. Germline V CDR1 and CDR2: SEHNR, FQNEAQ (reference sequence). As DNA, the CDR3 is TGTGCCAGCAGCTTCACAGGGAAGAGGGCTGAAGCTTTCTTT. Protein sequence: CASSFTGKRAEAFF.

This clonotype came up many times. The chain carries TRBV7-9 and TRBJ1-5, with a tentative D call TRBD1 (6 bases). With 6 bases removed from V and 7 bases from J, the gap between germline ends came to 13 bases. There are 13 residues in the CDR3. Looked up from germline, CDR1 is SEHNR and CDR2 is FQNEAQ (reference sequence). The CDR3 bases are TGTGCCAGCAGTGGGGGGCCCAGCCAGCCCCAGCATTTT. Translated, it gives CASSGGPSQPQHF.

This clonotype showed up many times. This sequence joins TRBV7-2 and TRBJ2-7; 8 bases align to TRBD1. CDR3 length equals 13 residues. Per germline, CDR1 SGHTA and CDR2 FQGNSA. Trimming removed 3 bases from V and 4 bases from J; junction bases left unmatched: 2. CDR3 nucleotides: TGTGCCAGCAGCTTCCGACAGGGGTACGAGCAGTACTTC. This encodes CASSFRQGYEQYF. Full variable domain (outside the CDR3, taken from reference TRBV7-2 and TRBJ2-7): GAGVSQSPSNKVTEKGKDVELRCDPISGHTALYWYRQSLGQGLEFLIYFQGNSAPDKSGLPSDRFSAERTGGSVSTLTIQRTQQEDSAVYLCASSFRQGYEQYFGPGTRLTVT.

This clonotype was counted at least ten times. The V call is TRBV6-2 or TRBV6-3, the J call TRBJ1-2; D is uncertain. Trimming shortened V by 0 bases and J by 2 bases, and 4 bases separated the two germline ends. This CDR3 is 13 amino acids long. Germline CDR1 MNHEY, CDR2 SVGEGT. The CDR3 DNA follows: TGTGCCAGCAGTTACTCGGACAACTATGGCTACACCTTC. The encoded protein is CASSYSDNYGYTF.

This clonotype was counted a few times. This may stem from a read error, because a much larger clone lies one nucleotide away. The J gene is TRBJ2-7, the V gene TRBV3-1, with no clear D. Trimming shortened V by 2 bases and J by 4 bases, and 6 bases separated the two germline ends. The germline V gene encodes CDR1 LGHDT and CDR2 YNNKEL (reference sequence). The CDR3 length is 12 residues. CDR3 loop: CASSQSRYEQYF. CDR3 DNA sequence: TGTGCCAGCAGCCAAAGTCGGTACGAGCAGTACTTC.

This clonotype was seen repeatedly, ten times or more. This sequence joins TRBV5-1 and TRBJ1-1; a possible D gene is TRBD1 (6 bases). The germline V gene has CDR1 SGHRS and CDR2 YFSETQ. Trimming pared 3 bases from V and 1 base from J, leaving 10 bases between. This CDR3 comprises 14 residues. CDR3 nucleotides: TGCGCCAGCAGCTCACAGGGCGGGAACACTGAAGCTTTCTTT. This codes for CASSSQGGNTEAFF.

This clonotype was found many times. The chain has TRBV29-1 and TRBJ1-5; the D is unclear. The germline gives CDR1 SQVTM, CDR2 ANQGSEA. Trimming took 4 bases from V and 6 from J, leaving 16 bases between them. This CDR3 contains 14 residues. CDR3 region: CSVVIEGVGQPQHF. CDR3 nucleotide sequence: TGCAGCGTTGTTATTGAGGGAGTGGGTCAGCCCCAGCATTTT.

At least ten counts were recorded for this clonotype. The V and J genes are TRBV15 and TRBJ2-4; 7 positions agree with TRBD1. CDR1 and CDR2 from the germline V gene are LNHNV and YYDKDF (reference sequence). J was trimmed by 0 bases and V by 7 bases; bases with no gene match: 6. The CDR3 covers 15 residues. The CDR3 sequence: CATTQGVLAKNIQYF. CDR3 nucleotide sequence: TGTGCCACCACCCAGGGGGTTCTAGCCAAAAACATTCAGTACTTC.

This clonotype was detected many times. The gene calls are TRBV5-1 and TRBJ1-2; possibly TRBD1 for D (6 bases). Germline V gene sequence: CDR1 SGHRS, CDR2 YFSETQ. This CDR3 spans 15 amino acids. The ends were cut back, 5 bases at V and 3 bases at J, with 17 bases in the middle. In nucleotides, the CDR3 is TGCGCCAGCAGTGGGGGGCGGCCGGAGGACTATGGCTACACCTTC. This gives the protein CASSGGRPEDYGYTF. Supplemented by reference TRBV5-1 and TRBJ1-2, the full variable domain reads KAGVTQTPRYLIKTRGQQVTLSCSPISGHRSVSWYQQTPGQGLQFLFEYFSETQRNKGNFPGRFSGRQFSNSRSEMNVSTLELGDSALYLCASSGGRPEDYGYTFGSGTRLTVV.

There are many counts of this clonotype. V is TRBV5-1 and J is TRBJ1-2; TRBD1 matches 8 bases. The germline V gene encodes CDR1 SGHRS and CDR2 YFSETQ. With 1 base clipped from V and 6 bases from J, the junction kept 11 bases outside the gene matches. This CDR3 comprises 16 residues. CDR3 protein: CASSLLYGTGTDGYTF. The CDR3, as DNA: TGCGCCAGCAGCTTGTTGTATGGGACAGGCACGGATGGCTACACCTTC.

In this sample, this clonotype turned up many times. CDR3 sequence reads: CASSSLISGGAADTQYF. CDR3 sequence (DNA): TGTGCCAGCAGCTCCCTTATTAGCGGGGGGGCCGCAGATACGCAGTATTTT. The V and J genes are TRBV5-6 and TRBJ2-3; 11 bases match TRBD2. Germline values: CDR1 SGHDT, CDR2 YYEEEE. The CDR3 totals 17 residues. V shed 3 bases and J 4 bases; nucleotides not matched to a gene: 10. Supplemented by reference TRBV5-6 and TRBJ2-3, the full variable domain reads DAGVTQSPTHLIKTRGQQVTLRCSPKSGHDTVSWYQQALGQGPQFIFQYYEEEERQRGNFPDRFSGHQFPNYSSELNVNALLLGDSALYLCASSSLISGGAADTQYFGPGTRLTVL.

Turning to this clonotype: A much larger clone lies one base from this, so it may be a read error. CDR3 sequence: CASSQEGESSYEQYF. The CDR3 nucleotides read TGTGCCAGCAGCCAAGAGGGGGAAAGCTCCTACGAGCAGTACTTC. The V gene is TRBV4-2, the J gene TRBJ2-7; the D call may be TRBD1 or TRBD2 (5 bases each). The CDR3 is 15 amino acids. V lost 0 bases and J 0 bases, leaving 9 bases between the germline ends. Germline CDR1 reads LGHNA; CDR2 reads YNFKEQ.

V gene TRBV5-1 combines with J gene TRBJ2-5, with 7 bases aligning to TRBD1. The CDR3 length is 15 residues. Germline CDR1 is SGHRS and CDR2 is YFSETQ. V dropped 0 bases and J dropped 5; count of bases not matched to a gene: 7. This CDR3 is CASSLGTGVWETQYF. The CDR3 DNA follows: TGCGCCAGCAGCTTGGGCACAGGGGTATGGGAGACCCAGTACTTC.

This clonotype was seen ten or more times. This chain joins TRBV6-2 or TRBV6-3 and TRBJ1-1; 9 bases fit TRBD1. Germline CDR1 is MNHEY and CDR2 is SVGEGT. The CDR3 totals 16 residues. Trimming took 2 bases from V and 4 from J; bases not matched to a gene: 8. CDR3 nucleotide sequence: TGTGCCAGCAGTTACCATACAGGGGGCTGGGGCACTGAAGCTTTCTTT. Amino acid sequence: CASSYHTGGWGTEAFF.